Reported below is one T cell receptor (beta chain). Source study methods: Reference gene primer amplification in the assay estimated nucleated cell counts. The assay was immunoSEQ multiplex PCR, and TCRdb's table has in-frame clones only and misses some. V and J calls and clone size follow that table, whereas D and trimming were derived from the DNA. Among 70,000 to 85,000 clones listed, more than 90% were seen once. This CDR3 region has 13 residues. The V gene's germline CDR1 is MDHEN and CDR2 SYDVKM. V dropped 8 bases and J dropped 3 bases, with 14 bases sitting between them. This entry comes from a study of blood T cell repertoires in COVID-19. Study background: Sites across the United States, Italy and Spain contributed samples from acute and convalescent COVID-19. T cells, B-cell-depleted T cells, or PBMCs provided the cDNA or gDNA that served as material.

The sequence was obtained from a human donor in a cohort sampled during active COVID-19. The J gene is TRBJ2-7, the V gene TRBV28; TRBD1 might be the D (6 bases). The sequenced sample consisted of peripheral blood. CDR3 DNA: TGTGCCAGCGGGGCGACAGGCCGCTACGAGCAGTACTTC. It encodes CASGATGRYEQYF.